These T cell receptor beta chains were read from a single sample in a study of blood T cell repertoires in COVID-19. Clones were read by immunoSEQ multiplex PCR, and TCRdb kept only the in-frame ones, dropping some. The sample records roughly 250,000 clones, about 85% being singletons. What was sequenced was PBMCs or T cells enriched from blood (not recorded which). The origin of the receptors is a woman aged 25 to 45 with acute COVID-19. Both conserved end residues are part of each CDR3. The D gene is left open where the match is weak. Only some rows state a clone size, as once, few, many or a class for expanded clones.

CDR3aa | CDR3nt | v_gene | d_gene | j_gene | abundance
CASSRTVGSYWNEQFF | TGTGCCAGCAGCCGTACGGTAGGGAGCTATTGGAATGAGCAGTTCTTC | TRBV5-8 | . | TRBJ2-1 | .
CASSAGVLGNQPQHF | TGTGCCAGCAGTGCCGGGGTGCTTGGCAATCAGCCCCAGCATTTT | TRBV2 | . | TRBJ1-5 | .
CASSERPTSGGAKNIQYF | TGTGCCAGCAGTGAACGCCCGACTAGCGGGGGGGCCAAAAACATTCAGTACTTC | TRBV6-1 | TRBD2 | TRBJ2-4 | .
CASSHSGGFTEAFF | TGTGCCAGCAGCCACTCGGGGGGTTTTACTGAAGCTTTCTTT | TRBV25-1 | . | TRBJ1-1 | .
CASSRRGDEQFF | TGTGCCAGCAGCCGTCGGGGGGATGAGCAGTTCTTC | TRBV27 | TRBD2 | TRBJ2-1 | .
CASSRTGEDYGYTF | TGTGCCAGCAGTCGGACAGGGGAGGACTATGGCTACACCTTC | TRBV6-5 | TRBD1 | TRBJ1-2 | .
CASSEYTGTGGNGYTF | TGTGCCAGCAGTGAATATACTGGGACAGGGGGCAATGGCTACACCTTC | TRBV25-1 | TRBD1 | TRBJ1-2 | .
CASGEVNTEAFF | TGTGCCAGCGGGGAGGTTAACACTGAAGCTTTCTTT | TRBV28 | . | TRBJ1-1 | .
CAATSGASFLVLAGKEQFF | TGTGCCGCCACCTCAGGAGCTTCGTTCTTGGTACTAGCGGGTAAGGAGCAGTTCTTC | TRBV24-1 | TRBD2 | TRBJ2-1 | .
CSVKIGLAGISYEQYF | TGCAGCGTTAAAATAGGACTAGCGGGAATCTCCTACGAGCAGTACTTC | TRBV29-1 | TRBD2 | TRBJ2-7 | .
CASSLAGGAGDRKAEQFF | TGTGCCAGCAGCCTGGCGGGGGGAGCGGGAGATCGGAAAGCTGAGCAGTTCTTC | TRBV7-9 | TRBD2 | TRBJ2-1 | .
CASSLTDTQYF | TGTGCCAGCAGCCTCACAGATACGCAGTATTTT | TRBV7-9 | . | TRBJ2-3 | .
CASSQRQEPSPRNEQFF | TGCGCCAGCAGCCAGCGACAGGAACCCTCTCCTCGGAATGAGCAGTTCTTC | TRBV4-1 | . | TRBJ2-1 | .
CASSFSRQATSYEQYF | TGTGCCAGCAGTTTTTCCAGGCAGGCCACTTCCTACGAGCAGTACTTC | TRBV28 | . | TRBJ2-7 | .
CSAETGVHEQYF | TGCAGCGCCGAGACAGGGGTCCACGAGCAGTACTTC | TRBV29-1 | TRBD1 | TRBJ2-7 | once
CASSFLSSNQPQHF | TGTGCCAGCAGTTTTCTGTCTAGCAATCAGCCCCAGCATTTT | TRBV27 | . | TRBJ1-5 | once
CASSSSSGTGHGYTF | TGTGCCAGCAGCTCTAGTTCGGGGACAGGGCATGGCTACACCTTC | TRBV11-2 | TRBD1 | TRBJ1-2 | .